One and the same sample provided the 23 T cell receptor beta chains below, sequenced in a study of T cells in Graves' hyperthyroidism and ophthalmopathy (dated by TCRdb to between 2017 and 2020). Library creation used multiplex PCR. Sequencing instrument: Illumina HiSeq 2000. TCR beta CDR3 regions were amplified from RNA transcripts. The first round of RT-PCR for the TCR CDR3 was performed with the HTBI primer set and the Qiagen OneStep RT-PCR kit. Using fastp trimming at Q25 and MiXCR clonotype assembly, TCRdb reanalyzed the public sequencing data and kept in-frame beta chains. CDR3 protein sequences are deduplicated, and each keeps its most common genes and DNA. This sample is represented by some 740,000 distinct CDR3 sequences; about 14% of them were singletons. The ten largest clones represent more than 8.5% of the sample. What was sequenced was blood. The receptors come from a woman under 30 with Graves' hyperthyroidism.

This clonotype was seen at least ten times. The genes are TRBV4-2 and TRBJ1-5; TRBD1 aligns across 9 bases. This CDR3 contains 19 residues. J lost 3 bases, V lost 0 bases, and 12 bases had no gene match. Germline-derived CDR1 and CDR2 are LGHNA and YNFKEQ. In DNA, the CDR3 is TGTGCCAGCAGCCAAGATGGTCTGGGGACAGGGTCCGACAATCAGCCCCAGCATTTT. This translates into CASSQDGLGTGSDNQPQHF.

This clonotype was counted ten times or more. This chain joins TRBV6-2 or TRBV6-3 and TRBJ2-7, with 9 nucleotides matching TRBD2. The junction had 11 bases not matched to a gene; V was cut back by 10 bases and J by 1 base. The CDR3 runs to 15 residues. Germline-derived CDR1 and CDR2 are MNHEY and SVGEGT. This chain's CDR3 is CATRVSGRRSYEQYF. CDR3 bases: TGTGCCACACGGGTCAGCGGGAGGCGGTCCTACGAGCAGTACTTC.

The chain combines TRBV15 with TRBJ1-6; maybe TRBD1 (5 bases). This CDR3 comprises 16 residues. The germline V and J ends were trimmed by 3 bases and 5 bases, with 14 bases remaining between them. Germline lookup yields CDR1 LNHNV and CDR2 YYDKDF (reference sequence). The CDR3 DNA reads as TGTGCCACCAGCAGTGAATCAGGGTCCCATAATTCACCCCTCCACTTT. This translates into CATSSESGSHNSPLHF.

This clonotype was counted at least ten times. The V call is TRBV29-1, the J call TRBJ2-2, with D perhaps matching TRBD1 or TRBD2 (5 bases each). In germline, CDR1 is SQVTM, CDR2 ANQGSEA. This CDR3 has 14 residues. Trimming took off 4 bases at V and 0 bases at J, with 9 bases between the two ends. CDR3 in DNA: TGCAGCGTTGTCAGGGACCCGAACACCGGGGAGCTGTTTTTT. This sequence encodes CSVVRDPNTGELFF.

This clonotype has at least ten counts. The chain recombines TRBV2 with TRBJ1-1, with a possible D match to TRBD1 (6 bases). CDR3 length equals 12 residues. Germline CDR1 is SNHLY and CDR2 is FYNNEI. Between the trimmed V and J ends, which lost 6 bases and 12 bases, there was a span of 17 bases. CDR3: CASSPDRFRTFF. In DNA form, the CDR3 reads TGTGCCAGCAGCCCCGACAGGTTCAGGACTTTCTTT.

This clonotype was counted many times. The CDR3 DNA reads TGTGCCAGCAGCCCGCGTAGGTATAGCTACCTAGACAATGAGCAGTTCTTC. Translating gives CASSPRRYSYLDNEQFF. The chain uses TRBV28 and TRBJ2-1; D ambiguous. V lost 6 bases and J lost 5, with 23 bases in between. CDR3 length: 17 residues. Germline V gene sequence: CDR1 MDHEN, CDR2 SYDVKM. The variable domain in full, completed from reference TRBV28 and TRBJ2-1, reads DVKVTQSSRYLVKRTGEKVFLECVQDMDHENMFWYRQDPGLGLRLIYFSYDVKMKEKGDIPEGYSVSREKKERFSLILESASTNQTSMYLCASSPRRYSYLDNEQFFGPGTRLTVL.

This clonotype was seen many times. In DNA, the CDR3 is TGCAGTGCTAGAGTCCCCGGGAGGGGGGCTGAGCAGTTCTTC. Translation gives CSARVPGRGAEQFF. The rearrangement joins TRBV20-1 to TRBJ2-1, with 8 positions matching TRBD2. The CDR3 extends over 14 amino acids. Unmatched junction bases numbered 8, after V lost 1 base and J lost 9 bases. Germline loops: CDR1 DFQATT, CDR2 SNEGSKA (reference sequence).

The table lists this clonotype with many counts. The rearrangement joins TRBV12-3 or TRBV12-4 to TRBJ2-7; the match to TRBD2 covers 14 bases. V dropped 3 bases and J dropped 4; count of bases not matched to a gene: 5. The CDR3 length is 16 residues. The CDR3 sequence is CASSLGLAGVGYEQYF. CDR3 nucleotide sequence: TGTGCCAGCAGTTTGGGACTAGCGGGAGTGGGATACGAGCAGTACTTC.

The sample holds many counts of this clonotype. The V call is TRBV9, the J call TRBJ2-2; 10 positions agree with TRBD2. Unmatched junction bases numbered 2, after V lost 1 base and J lost 5 bases. CDR3 length: 15 residues. Germline V gene sequence: CDR1 SGDLS, CDR2 YYNGEE. The CDR3 region has the DNA TGTGCCAGCAGCGTAAGCGGGAGGGTAACCGGGGAGCTGTTTTTT. It specifies CASSVSGRVTGELFF.

This clonotype has ten or more counts. This chain uses TRBV30 with TRBJ1-1; D is unresolved. Trimming removed 7 bases at V and 0 bases at J, with 12 bases between. From germline, CDR1 is GTSNPN and CDR2 SVGIG (reference sequence). This CDR3 has 13 residues. The CDR3 DNA is TGTGCCTTCGACCTCAGCATGAACACTGAAGCTTTCTTT. This sequence encodes CAFDLSMNTEAFF.

The V call is TRBV5-1, the J call TRBJ1-2, with TRBD1 matching over 10 bases. With V trimmed by 3 bases and J by 0 bases, 5 bases remained unmatched. CDR3 length: 16 residues. The V gene's germline CDR1 is SGHRS and CDR2 YFSETQ. The CDR3 nucleotides read TGCGCCAGCAGCTCCGGGACAGGGGCATCTAACTATGGCTACACCTTC. This sequence encodes CASSSGTGASNYGYTF.

This clonotype showed up many times. The rearrangement joins TRBV9 to TRBJ2-2; 7 nucleotides match TRBD1. The ends lost 3 bases at V and 0 bases at J; junction bases unmatched: 2. The CDR3 consists of 15 residues. The germline V gene encodes CDR1 SGDLS and CDR2 YYNGEE. Here the CDR3 DNA reads TGTGCCAGCAGCGACAGGGGCCCGAACACCGGGGAGCTGTTTTTT. Protein sequence: CASSDRGPNTGELFF.

V is TRBV3-1 and J is TRBJ2-2; 7 bases line up with TRBD2. The CDR3 runs 16 residues. V was clipped by 5 bases and J by 4 bases; unmatched bases: 10. Germline values: CDR1 LGHDT, CDR2 YNNKEL (reference sequence). CDR3 sequence reads: CASSEAGRPGTGELFF. The CDR3, as DNA: TGTGCCAGCAGCGAAGCGGGAAGGCCGGGCACCGGGGAGCTGTTTTTT.

This clonotype has a count of ten or more. This chain links TRBV7-6 with TRBJ2-2; either TRBD1 or TRBD2 may supply D (5 bases each). This CDR3 has 15 amino acids. V lost 5 bases, J lost 7 bases, and 17 bases lay in between. Germline assignment: CDR1 SGHVS and CDR2 FNYEAQ. CDR3 amino acids: CASSPQEGRVGELFF. The CDR3 bases are TGTGCCAGCAGCCCCCAAGAGGGGCGCGTCGGGGAGCTGTTTTTT.

V is TRBV7-8 and J is TRBJ2-3, with 8 bases that match TRBD2. The CDR3 runs to 16 residues. Germline loops: CDR1 SGHVS, CDR2 FQNEAQ. The V and J ends lost 3 bases and 2 bases, in that order; junction bases with no gene match: 7. The CDR3 here is CASSFSLADPTDTQYF. The CDR3 DNA follows: TGTGCCAGCAGCTTTTCACTAGCGGACCCCACAGATACGCAGTATTTT.

In its sample, this clonotype was seen many times. This chain joins TRBV6-2 or TRBV6-3 and TRBJ1-5, with unresolved D. Germline loops: CDR1 MNHEY, CDR2 SVGEGT. V was cut by 6 bases and J by 0 bases, with 9 bases left in between. This CDR3 has 14 amino acids. CDR3 loop: CASSNSYSNQPQHF. CDR3 in DNA: TGTGCCAGCAGCAACAGTTATAGCAATCAGCCCCAGCATTTT.

This clonotype was observed many times. The rearrangement links TRBV20-1 to TRBJ2-1; TRBD2 might be the D (5 bases). The V end was cut by 2 bases, the J end by 9 bases, with 11 bases between. Per the germline V gene, CDR1 is DFQATT and CDR2 is SNEGSKA (reference sequence). The CDR3 is 12 amino acids. The CDR3 coding sequence is TGCAGTGCTAGACGAGGGTACGCTGAGCAGTTCTTC. Translating it yields CSARRGYAEQFF.

Comment on this clonotype: A read error may be the cause here, since a much bigger clone is one base away. This chain uses TRBV4-1 with TRBJ1-5; D not certain. V was cut by 5 bases and J by 9 bases, with 20 bases left in between. The CDR3 loop spans 15 amino acids. CDR1 is MGHRA, CDR2 YSYEKL, per germline. CDR3 protein: CASSRHYGMKGPQHF. CDR3 nucleotide sequence: TGCGCCAGCAGCAGACACTACGGGATGAAGGGGCCCCAGCATTTT.

This clonotype was recorded a few times. The chain has TRBV4-2 and TRBJ2-2; the D gene is possibly TRBD2 (7 bases). The CDR3 is 18 amino acids. The V end lost 0 bases, the J end lost 7 bases, and 21 bases lay between the germline ends. Looked up from germline, CDR1 is LGHNA and CDR2 is YNFKEQ. The CDR3 sequence: CASSQEGGAGAYYGELFF. CDR3 bases: TGTGCCAGCAGCCAAGAAGGTGGTGCGGGGGCTTATTACGGGGAGCTGTTTTTT.

The chain links TRBV24-1 to TRBJ2-5, with 7 nucleotides matching TRBD1. J was trimmed by 1 base and V by 5 bases; bases with no gene match: 9. In germline, CDR1 is KGHDR, CDR2 SFDVKD. The CDR3 length is 16 residues. The CDR3 DNA reads TGTGCCACCAGTGGGGGACAGACAGGCCTCCAAGAGACCCAGTACTTC. Its protein product is CATSGGQTGLQETQYF.

The chain carries TRBV10-3 and TRBJ2-3; the D gene could be TRBD1 or TRBD2 (5 bases each). This CDR3 contains 13 residues. Per the germline V gene, CDR1 is ENHRY and CDR2 is SYGVKD. Trimming cost V 6 bases and J 4 bases, with 11 bases left between them. The CDR3 DNA is TGTGCCATCAGACTAGAGGGGCCAGATACGCAGTATTTT. Protein sequence: CAIRLEGPDTQYF.

This clonotype was found a few times. The CDR3 sequence: CASNSGTGVYGYTF. CDR3 in DNA: TGTGCCAGCAACTCCGGGACAGGGGTCTATGGCTACACCTTC. V gene TRBV5-6 combines with J gene TRBJ1-2; TRBD1 matches 10 bases. J was trimmed by 4 bases and V by 6 bases; bases with no gene match: 6. Per the germline V gene, CDR1 is SGHDT and CDR2 is YYEEEE. This CDR3 comprises 14 residues.

A single count supports this clonotype. The chain recombines TRBV6-2 or TRBV6-3 with TRBJ2-3; D not resolved. Trimming stripped 6 bases from V and 3 bases from J, with 13 bases between. This CDR3 is built from 14 residues. The germline V gene has CDR1 MNHEY and CDR2 SVGEGT. CDR3 protein: CASSPQTGTDTQYF. The DNA of the CDR3 is TGTGCCAGCAGCCCACAGACTGGGACAGATACGCAGTATTTT.